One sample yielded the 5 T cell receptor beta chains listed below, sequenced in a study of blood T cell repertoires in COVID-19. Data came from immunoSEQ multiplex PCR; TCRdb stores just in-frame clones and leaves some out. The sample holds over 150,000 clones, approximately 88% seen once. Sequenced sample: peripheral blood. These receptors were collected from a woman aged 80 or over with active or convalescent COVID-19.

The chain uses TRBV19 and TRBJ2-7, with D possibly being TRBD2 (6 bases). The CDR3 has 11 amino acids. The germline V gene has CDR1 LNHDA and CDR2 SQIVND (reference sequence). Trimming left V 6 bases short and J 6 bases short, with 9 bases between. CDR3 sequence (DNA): TGTGCCAGTAGGGGAGGACCCGAGCAGTACTTC. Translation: CASRGGPEQYF.

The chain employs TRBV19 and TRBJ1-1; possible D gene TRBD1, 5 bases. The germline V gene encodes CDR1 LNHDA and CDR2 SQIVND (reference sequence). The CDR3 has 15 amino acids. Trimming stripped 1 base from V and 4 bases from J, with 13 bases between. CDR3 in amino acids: CASSIAGAGGTEAFF. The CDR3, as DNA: TGTGCCAGTAGTATAGCCGGGGCGGGGGGCACTGAAGCTTTCTTT.

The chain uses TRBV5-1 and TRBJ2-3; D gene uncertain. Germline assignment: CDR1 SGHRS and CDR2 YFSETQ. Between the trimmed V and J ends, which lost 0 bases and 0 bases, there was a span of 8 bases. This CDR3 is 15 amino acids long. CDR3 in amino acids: CASSLGGGSTDTQYF. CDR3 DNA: TGCGCCAGCAGCTTGGGTGGCGGTAGCACAGATACGCAGTATTTT.

The CDR3 region has the DNA TGTGCCAGCAGCTTAGGAAGGGGCAACACTGAAGCTTTCTTT. Translation: CASSLGRGNTEAFF. The chain combines TRBV7-9 with TRBJ1-1; TRBD1 is a possible D gene (5 bases). CDR3 length equals 14 residues. With 1 base removed from V and 2 bases from J, the gap between germline ends came to 8 bases. Germline CDR1 and CDR2: SEHNR and FQNEAQ (reference sequence).

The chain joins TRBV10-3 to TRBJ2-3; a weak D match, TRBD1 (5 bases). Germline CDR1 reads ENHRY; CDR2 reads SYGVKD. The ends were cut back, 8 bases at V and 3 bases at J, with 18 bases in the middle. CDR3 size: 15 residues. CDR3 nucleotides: TGTGCCATCCGTAGGGAAGGGGTTGGTACAGATACGCAGTATTTT. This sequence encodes CAIRREGVGTDTQYF.